This T cell receptor beta chain was captured in a study of Graves' ophthalmopathy and Graves' hyperthyroidism. General study results and limits: As the model predicted ophthalmopathy progression, it achieved a sensitivity of 70% to 71% and a specificity of 72.22%.

This clonotype was picked up many times. Its antigen is unidentified. Trimming took 6 bases from V and 0 from J, leaving 17 bases between them. This CDR3 contains 15 residues. The germline CDR1 and CDR2 sequences are DFQATT and SNEGSKA (reference sequence). Hyperthyroidism counted as stable given no ophthalmopathy within 18 months of follow-up. In this cohort, patients with other autoimmune diseases, uncontrolled infections, pregnancy or lactation were excluded. RNA transcripts yielded amplified TCR beta CDR3 regions. In the first round, RT-PCR was carried out with HTBI primers, and a multiplex PCR formed the second round. TCRdb reprocessed the multiplex PCR reads via MiXCR and lists one record per CDR3 protein. The table has hundreds of thousands of distinct CDR3 sequences, 22% seen once.

This sequence joins TRBV20-1 and TRBJ1-2, with unresolved D. This TCR derives from a young woman with stable Graves' hyperthyroidism. Some clones in this sample may be carry-over from other donors' samples. The sample comprised peripheral blood. CDR3 nucleotide sequence: TGCAGTGCCAGACCCTTGTCAGACGCTAACTATGGCTACACCTTC. This gives the protein CSARPLSDANYGYTF.